This TCR beta chain was sequenced during a study of long-term antiretroviral therapy in people with HIV (dated by TCRdb to the early 2020s). Concerning the study at large: The earliest samples were collected about a decade before the 2015 WHO recommendation for immediate ART, when ART was typically delayed until CD4 counts fell. A retrospective serial study tested whether ART initiation and durable HIV suppression were associated with changes in peripheral blood TRB repertoire composition and diversity. A total of roughly 200 cryopreserved PBMC samples came from a few dozen adults with confirmed HIV infection and were collected serially over a mean of around 6 years (range 1-12). About 35% of the 30 participants with HIV were female. No cross-contamination during QIAcube processing was seen in test extractions of a monoclonal T-cell line run alongside around 34 polyclonal samples. Summary of the overall study and its limitations: Owing to limited PBMC availability, only the TCR beta chain was sequenced, without alpha chain pairing. At every time point, the repertoire was dominated by expanded TRB clones first identified before ART initiation, although this dominance fluctuated and, in many PLHIV, declined after ART. Inferences about post-ART repertoire changes are limited because no data were available on ART adherence, viral resistance or therapy changes. Narrower CDR3 length ranges were observed in HIV repertoires than in controls, and an antigen-experienced repertoire with only a slight naive shift after ART was suggested by the network structure. Samples dated from the mid-2000s to the late 2010s, and the ART regimens used may be less effective than current ones. Because pre-ART samples had limited cell numbers, unsorted PBMC were profiled rather than sorted CD4+ and CD8+ T cells. ART initiation was associated with a significant increase in TRB diversity, but diversity stayed significantly below transplant donor controls even after long-term ART.

The immunoSEQ hsTCRB v3.0 assay was used at survey level resolution to sequence the TRB variable region. A depth of about 40,000-50,000 T-cell genomes per sample was targeted for TRB sequencing. TRB libraries were pooled and sequenced on an Illumina MiSeq using a v3 150-cycle kit. On the authors' methods: Repertoire analysis ran in R within a reproducible Nextflow workflow covering QC, data transformation and analysis. Custom analyses were implemented in LymphoSeq2, an R package for AIRR-Seq data exploration. A few samples that produced fewer than 5000 total TRB sequences were removed, so 150 to 200 HIV repertoires were analyzed. Among the roughly 190 retained HIV repertoires, under 65 were collected before ART initiation and 120 to 130 after ART initiation. Repertoires were downsampled to 5000 TRB nucleotide sequences, and summary statistics were averaged over 100 downsampling iterations. The analysis kept only TRB sequences whose CDR3 regions were at least seven amino acids long. Diversity was measured with a Shannon entropy-derived clonality score and the Gini coefficient. In repertoire networks, the top 5000 CDR3 amino acid sequences were linked whenever an edit distance of one separated two sequences. GLIPH2 predicted antigen specificity groups and MHC restriction for TRB CDR3 amino acid sequences. Known CMV, EBV, HIV or tissue antigen associations were flagged by matching CDR3 amino acid sequences against VDJdb and McPAS-TCR. Pre-ART, post-ART and control groups were compared with Wilcoxon signed-rank tests and Holm-Bonferroni correction. Held by TCRdb, this immuneACCESS table contains in-frame sequences only and omits some clones. Under half of the omission traces to an unresolved V gene where checked; the cause of the rest is unknown. The DNA gave D and trimming, while V, J and clone size come from that table. This sample holds about 40,000 clones; around four fifths were observed only once. The ten largest clones represent roughly 6.3% of the sample.

A word on this clone: Its antigen is unknown. Within one base of it there is no much larger clone, and no base qualities were kept.

The germline ends are 13 bases apart after V is trimmed by 2 bases and J by 2 bases. Per the germline V gene, SGHTS is the CDR1 and YDEGEE is the CDR2. The CDR3 spans 15 residues, from the cysteine through the phenylalanine. Only the CDR3 portion is preserved as DNA: 45 bases, with reading frame beginning at the first base. To be included, a participant needed at least one PBMC sample from before ART initiation plus at least two post-ART samples. Every participant with HIV received treatment in the United States of America. Before DNA extraction, cryopreserved samples of 1-10 million PBMC were thawed and then washed. At the time of the earliest PBMC sample, participants with HIV were aged between roughly 20 and 55 years. PBMC samples from each participant spanned 1-4 timepoints before ART initiation and 2-8 timepoints after ART initiation, with a median of 7 samples. For every participant, serial HIV viral load, CD4+ T-cell count, ART history and demographic data were obtained. A Qiagen kit on a QIAcube was used to extract genomic DNA from unsorted PBMC, with samples processed in batches of 12.

Sequenced here: unsorted PBMCs, sampled 1 year after starting antiretroviral therapy. In this chain, TRBV5-8 is recombined with TRBJ1-2, with the identity of the D gene unclear. This sequence was found in a man between 18 and 35 years old with HIV. This receptor carries the CDR3 CASSLYGDANYGYTF. The DNA sequence is as follows: TGTGCCAGCAGCTTATACGGAGACGCAAACTATGGCTACACCTTC.